Reported below is one T cell receptor beta chain. What it binds is unknown. Arm-PCR of CDR3 regions and iRepertoire HTBI primers were the basis on which TCR beta libraries were built. MiXCR, applied by TCRdb to the multiplex PCR reads, yields one record per CDR3 protein. The sample has around 480,000 distinct CDR3 sequences; around 15% are singletons. The data were obtained in a study of regulatory T cells in long-lasting Graves disease. The study's findings and limits: Newly diagnosed disease favored TRBV20-1 and TRBJ2-1 over persistent disease.

This CDR3 is built from 15 residues. Germline V CDR1 and CDR2: LGHDT, YNNKEL (reference sequence). V was trimmed by 6 bases and J by 6 bases, leaving 21 bases between them. Stated time point: newly diagnosed GD, antithyroid drugs for less than 3 months. Isolated PBMC RNA provided the starting material for the TCR library. These data were likewise used in another study, on T cells in Graves' hyperthyroidism and ophthalmopathy. That source notes: Patients were excluded for uncontrolled infection, other autoimmune disease, pregnancy or lactation. With the HTBI primer set, the TCR CDR3 went through a first round of RT-PCR. In the analysis, a 13 V-J model separated ophthalmopathy from stable hyperthyroidism.

Sequencing was performed on peripheral blood mononuclear cells (PBMCs), taken at new diagnosis, from a patient treated with antithyroid drugs. This chain uses TRBV3-1 with TRBJ2-7, with TRBD2 as a possible D gene (6 bases). The sequence derives from a middle-aged man with Graves disease. The CDR3 DNA follows: TGTGCCAGCAGACGGGACTTACCAGGGAATTCCGAGCAGTACTTC. Protein product: CASRRDLPGNSEQYF.